This is a list of T cell receptor beta chains from one sample in a study of OX40 agonist ivuxolimab in advanced cancers. Clones were read by immunoSEQ multiplex PCR, and TCRdb kept only the in-frame ones, dropping some. The sample has 70,000 to 85,000 clones; approximately 93% are singletons. Sequenced material: CD4+ or CD8+ T cells sorted from blood, taken in a trial of the OX40 agonist ivuxolimab. All receptors come from an adult with an advanced solid tumor such as melanoma, head and neck, liver or kidney cancer. The CDR3 runs from the conserved cysteine through the conserved F or W. The order of the fields is V gene, J gene, CDR3 protein.

>TRBV4-3|TRBJ2-7
CASSQDRSYEQYF
>TRBV13|TRBJ2-1
CASSAGSGSENEQFF
>TRBV28|TRBJ2-7
CASSSGLAGVVEQYF
>TRBV11-2|NA
CASSFAAAYEQYF
>TRBV4-2|TRBJ1-4
CASSQTTGSVQEKLFF
>TRBV27|TRBJ2-7
CASSLGTSGSGEQYF
>TRBV11-3|TRBJ1-2
CASSLGGTFGYTF
>TRBV7-8|TRBJ2-3
CASSPEPGNTQYF
>TRBV7-9|TRBJ2-7
CASTPGGFDEQYF
>TRBV5-4|TRBJ2-3
CASREPDGVTQYF
>TRBV30|TRBJ2-3
CAYWDRGGLAGSTDTQYF
>TRBV29-1|TRBJ2-2
CSVDQGGTNTGELFF
>TRBV14|TRBJ1-1
CASRVSGTEAFF
>TRBV28|TRBJ1-5
CASTPRSGWQNSNQPQHF
>TRBV7-9|TRBJ2-3
CASSSGLAPDTQYF
>TRBV9|TRBJ1-2
CASSVSKVLNYGYTF
>TRBV7-3|TRBJ2-1
CASSRVNGRLNNEQFF
>TRBV28|TRBJ1-4
CATTLRATNEKLFF
>TRBV6-5|TRBJ2-7
CASSYVSTYEQYF
>TRBV15|TRBJ1-2
CATSITRGGDYGYTF
>TRBV5-6|TRBJ1-2
CASSRGGGYTF
>TRBV7-2|TRBJ2-7
CASSLVVSSGSLLRYEQYF
>TRBV2|TRBJ2-1
CASPAGSYNEQFF
>TRBV5-6|TRBJ1-2
CASSLRAGQTNYGYTF
>TRBV5-4|TRBJ2-7
CASSLVAGGLYEQYF
>TRBV6-6|TRBJ2-7
CASSSDRGLYEQYF
>TRBV9|TRBJ2-2
CASSGQGGTGELFF
>TRBV13|TRBJ2-7
CASSTSYEQYF
>TRBV4-1|TRBJ2-7
CASSQLTGDEQYF
>TRBV11-2|TRBJ1-2
CASSLEEEYDYGYTF
>TRBV11-3|TRBJ2-7
CASRGRFEQYF
>TRBV5-5|TRBJ2-7
CASSLVAGDSYEQYF
>TRBV5-6|TRBJ1-1
CASSSGPLHAEAFF
>TRBV7-9|TRBJ2-1
CASMGPASGRAWNEQFF
>TRBV11-2|TRBJ2-7
CASSFYPSGSVGSYEQYF
>TRBV6-6|TRBJ1-2
CASSLTGQGMYGYTF
>TRBV14|TRBJ1-1
CASSQKKNTEAFF
>TRBV5-1|TRBJ2-3
CASSEIQGGSTDTQYF
>TRBV25-1|TRBJ2-7
CASSERTSGLYEQYF
>TRBV28|TRBJ2-7
CASSILGEASMGNEQYF
>TRBV5-5|TRBJ2-1
CASSSTGGFEQFF